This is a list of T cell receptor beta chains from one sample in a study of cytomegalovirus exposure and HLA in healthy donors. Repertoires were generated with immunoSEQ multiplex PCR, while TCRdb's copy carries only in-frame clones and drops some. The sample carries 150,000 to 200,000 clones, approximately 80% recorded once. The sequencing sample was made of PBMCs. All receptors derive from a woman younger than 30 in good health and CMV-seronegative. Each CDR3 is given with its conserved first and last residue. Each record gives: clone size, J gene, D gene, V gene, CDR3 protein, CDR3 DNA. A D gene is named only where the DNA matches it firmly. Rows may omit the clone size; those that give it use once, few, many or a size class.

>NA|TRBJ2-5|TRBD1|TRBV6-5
CASSYSTGKETQYF
TGTGCCAGCAGTTACTCGACAGGGAAAGAGACCCAGTACTTC
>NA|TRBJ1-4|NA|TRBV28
CASSLPGPHNEKLFF
TGTGCCAGCAGTTTGCCAGGCCCTCATAATGAAAAACTGTTTTTT
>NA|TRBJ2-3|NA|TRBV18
CASSPLAGPTDTQYF
TGTGCCAGCTCACCCTTGGCGGGACCCACAGATACGCAGTATTTT
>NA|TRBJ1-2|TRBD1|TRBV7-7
CASSLKGAYGYTF
TGTGCTAGCAGCTTAAAGGGGGCGTATGGCTACACCTTC
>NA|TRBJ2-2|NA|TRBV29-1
CSVEAGDRNTGELFF
TGCAGCGTTGAAGCCGGGGATCGAAACACCGGGGAGCTGTTTTTT
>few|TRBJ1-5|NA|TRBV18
CASSPTLEGEPQHF
TGTGCCAGCTCACCGACCCTTGAGGGCGAGCCCCAGCATTTT
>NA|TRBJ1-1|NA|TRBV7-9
CASSLVADGNPEAFF
TGTGCCAGCAGCTTAGTAGCTGACGGGAACCCTGAAGCTTTCTTT
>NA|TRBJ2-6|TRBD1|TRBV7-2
CASSPRTGAHSGANVLTF
TGTGCCAGCAGCCCGCGGACAGGGGCGCACTCTGGGGCCAACGTCCTGACTTTC
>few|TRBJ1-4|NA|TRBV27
CASSLLQNRITGEKLFF
TGTGCCAGCAGTTTACTTCAAAACAGGATTACGGGTGAAAAACTGTTTTTT
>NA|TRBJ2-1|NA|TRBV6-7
CASSYSCGDYNEQFF
TGTGCCAGCAGTTACTCCTGCGGAGATTACAATGAGCAGTTCTTC
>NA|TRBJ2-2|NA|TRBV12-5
CASGRQVSPGELFF
TGTGCTAGTGGTCGACAGGTTTCACCCGGGGAGCTGTTTTTT
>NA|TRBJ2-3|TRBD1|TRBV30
CAWSPGTGGTDTQYF
TGTGCCTGGAGTCCAGGGACAGGGGGGACAGATACGCAGTATTTT
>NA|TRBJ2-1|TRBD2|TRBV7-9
CASSFGTSGRSYNEQFF
TGTGCCAGCAGCTTCGGGACTAGCGGGAGGTCCTACAATGAGCAGTTCTTC
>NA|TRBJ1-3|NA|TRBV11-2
CASSLVGFSGTRNTIYF
TGTGCCAGCAGCTTAGTGGGTTTTTCAGGGACTCGAAACACCATATATTTT
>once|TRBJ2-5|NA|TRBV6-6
CASSSRRGGQETQYF
TGTGCCAGCAGTAGTAGGCGGGGAGGCCAAGAGACCCAGTACTTC
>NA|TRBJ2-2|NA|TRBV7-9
CASSSPSGGANTGELFF
TGTGCCAGCAGCTCCCCCTCGGGCGGGGCGAACACCGGGGAGCTGTTTTTT
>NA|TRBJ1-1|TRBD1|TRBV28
CASSLDINTGEMNTEAFF
TGTGCCAGCAGTTTGGACATCAACACAGGGGAAATGAACACTGAAGCTTTCTTT
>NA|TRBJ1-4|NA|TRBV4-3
CASSQEHSIRVKLFF
TGCGCCAGCAGCCAAGAGCACTCAATCAGGGTAAAACTGTTTTTT
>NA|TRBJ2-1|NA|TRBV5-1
CASSSQGVANEQFF
TGCGCCAGCAGCTCCCAAGGAGTAGCCAATGAGCAGTTCTTC
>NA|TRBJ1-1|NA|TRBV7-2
CASSLASLGGGISTEAFF
TGTGCCAGCAGCTTAGCTTCCCTGGGTGGGGGGATAAGCACTGAAGCTTTCTTT
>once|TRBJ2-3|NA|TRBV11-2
CASSLADTQYF
TGTGCCAGCAGCCTAGCTGATACGCAGTATTTT
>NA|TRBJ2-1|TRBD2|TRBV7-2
CASSRGLADFNEQFF
TGTGCCAGCAGTAGGGGACTAGCGGATTTCAATGAGCAGTTCTTC
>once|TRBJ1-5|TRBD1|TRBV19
CASSTQGVYQPQHF
TGTGCCAGTAGTACCCAGGGGGTCTATCAGCCCCAGCATTTT
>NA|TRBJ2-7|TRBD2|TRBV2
CASSTLAGTEQYF
TGTGCCAGCAGCACGCTAGCGGGAACCGAGCAGTACTTC
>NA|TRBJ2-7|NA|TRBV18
CASSRNRESSYEQYF
TGTGCCAGCTCCCGTAACAGGGAAAGCTCCTACGAGCAGTACTTC
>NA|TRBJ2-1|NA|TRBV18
CASSEESSYNEQFF
TGTGCCAGCTCAGAGGAAAGCTCCTACAATGAGCAGTTCTTC
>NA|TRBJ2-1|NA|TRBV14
CASSQDNRVNNEQFF
TGTGCCAGCAGCCAAGATAACAGGGTGAACAATGAGCAGTTCTTC
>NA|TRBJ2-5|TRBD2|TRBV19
CASRPVAGGETQYF
TGTGCCAGTAGACCGGTAGCGGGAGGGGAGACCCAGTACTTC
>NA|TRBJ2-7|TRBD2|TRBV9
CASSVGLASYEQYF
TGTGCCAGCAGCGTAGGACTAGCGTCCTACGAGCAGTACTTC
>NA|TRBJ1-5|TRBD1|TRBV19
CASSIGQGRQPQHF
TGTGCCAGTAGTATTGGACAGGGGCGTCAGCCCCAGCATTTT
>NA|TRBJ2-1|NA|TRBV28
CASSLTGLLGEQFF
TGTGCCAGCAGTTTAACAGGGCTGCTCGGTGAGCAGTTCTTC
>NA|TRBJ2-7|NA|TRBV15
CATSRGRTYEQYF
TGTGCCACCAGCAGAGGCAGGACCTACGAGCAGTACTTC
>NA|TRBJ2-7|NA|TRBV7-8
CASSLSAGSYEQYF
TGTGCCAGCAGCTTATCTGCAGGGTCCTACGAGCAGTACTTC
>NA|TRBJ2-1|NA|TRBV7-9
CASSYPVAGSSYNEQFF
TGTGCCAGCAGCTACCCTGTGGCGGGAAGCTCCTACAATGAGCAGTTCTTC
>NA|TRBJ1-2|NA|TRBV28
CASSLDRSNYGYTF
TGTGCCAGCAGTTTAGACAGATCTAACTATGGCTACACCTTC
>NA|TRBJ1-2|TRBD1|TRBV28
CAGGQAFYGYTF
TGTGCCGGGGGACAGGCGTTCTATGGCTACACCTTC
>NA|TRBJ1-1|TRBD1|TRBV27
CASTFPEGGSEAFF
TGTGCCAGCACCTTTCCAGAAGGGGGCTCTGAAGCTTTCTTT
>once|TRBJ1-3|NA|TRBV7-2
CASSLESGISGNTIYF
TGTGCCAGCAGCTTAGAATCGGGGATTTCTGGAAACACCATATATTTT
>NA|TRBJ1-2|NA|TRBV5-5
CASRIGEGPLSNYGYTF
TGTGCCAGCAGGATAGGGGAGGGACCGCTATCTAACTATGGCTACACCTTC
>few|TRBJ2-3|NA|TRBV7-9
CASRKGEGTSTDTQYF
TGTGCCAGCAGGAAGGGGGAGGGAACTAGCACAGATACGCAGTATTTT
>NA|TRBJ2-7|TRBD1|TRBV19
CASSETTGSIYEQYF
TGTGCCAGTAGTGAGACGACAGGGTCCATCTACGAGCAGTACTTC
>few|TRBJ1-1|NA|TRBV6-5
CASSYSRTTVSEAFF
TGTGCCAGCAGTTACTCGAGGACTACAGTTTCCGAAGCTTTCTTT
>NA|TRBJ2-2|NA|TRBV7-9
CASRSQGNTGELFF
TGTGCCAGCAGGTCCCAGGGTAACACCGGGGAGCTGTTTTTT
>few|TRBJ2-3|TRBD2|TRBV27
CASSFQLAERGDTQYF
TGTGCCAGCAGTTTCCAACTAGCGGAGCGGGGAGATACGCAGTATTTT
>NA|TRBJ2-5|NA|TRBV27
CASSHPPGLQETQYF
TGTGCCAGCAGTCACCCTCCAGGATTACAAGAGACCCAGTACTTC
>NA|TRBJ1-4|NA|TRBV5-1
CASSLTDGVGGEGQEKLFF
TGCGCCAGCAGCTTAACGGATGGGGTCGGGGGAGAAGGTCAGGAAAAACTGTTTTTT
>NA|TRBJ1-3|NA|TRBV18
CASSFRTDTIYF
TGTGCCAGCTCTTTCCGTACGGACACCATATATTTT